Each of the 20 T cell receptor beta chains below was sequenced from the same sample in a study of cytomegalovirus exposure and HLA in healthy donors. The PCR had 60 Vbeta and 13 Jbeta primers. The repertoire was sequenced with immunoSEQ multiplex PCR; TCRdb's copy has only in-frame clones and lacks some. This sample has approximately 160,000 clones, with approximately 73% found just once. Sequencing input: PBMCs. Receptor source: a man aged 50 to 60 in good health and CMV-seronegative.

The rearrangement links TRBV10-3 to TRBJ2-7; 7 nucleotides line up with TRBD1. The CDR3 covers 13 residues. Trimming took 9 bases from V and 7 from J; bases not matched to a gene: 12. CDR1 and CDR2 from the germline V gene are ENHRY and SYGVKD. CDR3 DNA: TGTGCCATATGTGGGACAGCTTCGGGAGAGCAGTACTTC. Residues: CAICGTASGEQYF.

Turning to this clone: A read error may account for a junction end that differs from germline. This chain uses TRBV6-1 with TRBJ1-2; TRBD1 matches 8 bases. There are 12 residues in the CDR3. Germline CDR1 and CDR2: MNHNS and SASEGT. The CDR3 DNA follows: TGTGCCAGCAGTGAAGCCAGGGGGCGGGAGTTCTTC. Its translation is CASSEARGREFF.

This chain uses TRBV2 with TRBJ2-5; the match to TRBD2 covers 9 bases. Trimming removed 6 bases from V and 4 bases from J; junction bases left unmatched: 15. This CDR3 has 17 residues. Germline V gene lookup returns CDR1 SNHLY and CDR2 FYNNEI. CDR3 sequence (DNA): TGTGCCAGCAGGGAGCGGTCGGGCGGGGGGGCCGTAGAGACCCAGTACTTC. As protein: CASRERSGGGAVETQYF.

The genes are TRBV6-1 and TRBJ1-2; 7 nucleotides line up with TRBD1. CDR1 and CDR2 (germline): MNHNS, SASEGT. V shed 6 bases, J shed 4 bases, and the junction held 11 bases outside the gene matches. The length of the CDR3 is 15 residues. The CDR3 protein is CASRPGGQSSYGYTF. The DNA of the CDR3 is TGTGCCAGCAGGCCAGGGGGACAGTCGAGCTATGGCTACACCTTC.

The sample holds a few counts of this clone. The J gene is TRBJ2-2, the V gene TRBV7-3, with TRBD2 matching 10 bases. Germline V gene lookup returns CDR1 SGHTA and CDR2 FQGTGA. The junction had 1 base not matched to a gene; V was cut back by 5 bases and J by 4 bases. The CDR3 runs to 14 residues. In nucleotides, the CDR3 is TGTGCCAGCAGCGAGCGGGGGGGCACCGGGGAGCTGTTTTTT. Encoded protein: CASSERGGTGELFF.

The rearrangement uses TRBV19 and TRBJ1-5, with D possibly matching TRBD1 (5 bases). The CDR3 consists of 16 residues. Germline values: CDR1 LNHDA, CDR2 SQIVND (reference sequence). The ends were cut back, 6 bases at V and 0 bases at J, with 15 bases in the middle. The CDR3 loop reads CASRTGRGDSNQPQHF. DNA for the CDR3: TGTGCCAGTAGAACGGGGCGGGGGGATAGCAATCAGCCCCAGCATTTT.

This clone was observed a handful of times. J is TRBJ1-1 and V is TRBV7-8; weak D call: TRBD1 (5 bases). The germline gives CDR1 SGHVS, CDR2 FQNEAQ. The CDR3 covers 16 residues. V lost 1 base and J lost 0, with 12 bases in between. DNA for the CDR3: TGTGCCAGCAGCTTAGTCCTACCGGGGGTGAACACTGAAGCTTTCTTT. This translates into CASSLVLPGVNTEAFF.

This clone was counted a single time. The chain has TRBV11-1 and TRBJ2-7; 7 bases map to TRBD1. This CDR3 is built from 14 residues. Germline V gene sequence: CDR1 SGHAT, CDR2 FQDESV (reference sequence). Trimming removed 4 bases from V and 6 bases from J; junction bases left unmatched: 9. CDR3 nucleotides: TGTGCCAGCAGCTCGCTTACAGGGGATCCCGAGCAGTACTTC. Encoded protein: CASSSLTGDPEQYF.

This clone was seen once. The rearrangement joins TRBV11-2 to TRBJ2-5; D is unclear. Germline CDR1 reads SGHAT; CDR2 reads FQNNGV. CDR3 size: 12 residues. Trimming stripped 4 bases from V and 4 bases from J, with 7 bases between. The CDR3 is CASSYSSETQYF. The CDR3 DNA sequence: TGTGCCAGCAGCTACTCCTCAGAGACCCAGTACTTC.

The chain employs TRBV5-1 and TRBJ2-2; D is perhaps TRBD1 (7 bases). V was shortened by 5 bases and J by 5 bases, with 19 bases between the two germline ends. Germline V gene lookup returns CDR1 SGHRS and CDR2 YFSETQ. This CDR3 has 16 amino acids. The chain's CDR3 is CASSPGGGEGTGELFF. DNA of the CDR3: TGCGCCAGCAGTCCAGGAGGGGGCGAAGGAACCGGGGAGCTGTTTTTT.

The genes are TRBV7-9 and TRBJ2-7; perhaps TRBD1 as D (6 bases). V was cut by 0 bases and J by 2 bases, with 14 bases left in between. The CDR3 is made up of 16 amino acids. CDR1 and CDR2 (germline): SEHNR, FQNEAQ (reference sequence). CDR3 sequence: CASSLALGHQTYEQYF. The CDR3 region has the DNA TGTGCCAGCAGCTTAGCGTTGGGACACCAAACCTACGAGCAGTACTTC.

This clone was seen only a few times. The V call is TRBV6-5, the J call TRBJ2-5; 10 bases are shared with TRBD2. Germline V lookup: CDR1 MNHEY, CDR2 SVGAGI. Losses at the gene ends were 7 bases for V and 13 bases for J; bases not matched to a gene: 12. This CDR3 is 13 amino acids long. As DNA, the CDR3 is TGTGCCAGCACGGGCCTAGCGGGGGAGCTTATGTACTTC. Encoded protein: CASTGLAGELMYF.

In nucleotides, the CDR3 is TGTGCCACCAGCAGTGCCCGGGACAGGGTGGCCACCGGGGAGCTGTTTTTT. Encoded protein: CATSSARDRVATGELFF. J is TRBJ2-2 and V is TRBV15, with 9 bases identical to TRBD1. There are 17 residues in the CDR3. Losses at the gene ends were 3 bases for V and 4 bases for J; bases not matched to a gene: 9. Germline CDR1 LNHNV, CDR2 YYDKDF (reference sequence).

The chain uses TRBV10-3 and TRBJ1-1; D is unclear. The germline V gene has CDR1 ENHRY and CDR2 SYGVKD. This CDR3 comprises 14 residues. V was cut by 3 bases and J by 3 bases, with 11 bases left in between. The CDR3: CAISDLGEYTEAFF. CDR3 nucleotides: TGTGCCATCAGTGATCTCGGGGAATACACTGAAGCTTTCTTT.

The V call is TRBV5-1, the J call TRBJ2-7; TRBD2 matches 12 bases. The CDR3 extends over 14 amino acids. Looked up from germline, CDR1 is SGHRS and CDR2 is YFSETQ. The V and J ends lost 4 bases and 4 bases, in that order; junction bases with no gene match: 3. The CDR3 protein is CASSTGTSGYEQYF. CDR3 coding DNA: TGCGCCAGCAGCACCGGGACTAGCGGGTACGAGCAGTACTTC.

This clone was found many times. The V and J genes are TRBV7-2 and TRBJ2-2; TRBD2 matches at 13 bases. After removal of 4 bases from V and 7 bases from J, the junction contained 12 bases not matched to a gene. The length of the CDR3 is 18 residues. Germline V gene sequence: CDR1 SGHTA, CDR2 FQGNSA. The CDR3 coding sequence is TGTGCCAGCAGCTCACCCGGGACTAGCGGGGTAGTGGGCGGGGAGCTGTTTTTT. This translates into CASSSPGTSGVVGGELFF. Drawing the rest from reference TRBV7-2 and TRBJ2-2, the complete variable domain is GAGVSQSPSNKVTEKGKDVELRCDPISGHTALYWYRQSLGQGLEFLIYFQGNSAPDKSGLPSDRFSAERTGGSVSTLTIQRTQQEDSAVYLCASSSPGTSGVVGGELFFGEGSRLTVL.

The chain couples TRBV5-1 to TRBJ1-4; 10 nucleotides line up with TRBD1. This CDR3 is 16 amino acids long. J gave up 8 bases and V 0 bases, and 7 bases lay outside the gene matches. Per germline, CDR1 SGHRS and CDR2 YFSETQ. The CDR3, as DNA: TGCGCCAGCAGCTTGGGACCGGGACAGGGGAAGGAAAAACTGTTTTTT. Translating it yields CASSLGPGQGKEKLFF.

This clone was found a few times. V usage is TRBV10-3 and J usage is TRBJ2-1; D possibly corresponds to TRBD1 (6 bases). This CDR3 contains 17 residues. V lost 2 bases to trimming and J lost 0 bases, with 14 bases between them. Germline assignment: CDR1 ENHRY and CDR2 SYGVKD. As DNA, the CDR3 is TGTGCCATCAGTGAGGGGACAAGTAAGAGCTCCTACAATGAGCAGTTCTTC. This codes for CAISEGTSKSSYNEQFF.

The chain joins TRBV5-1 to TRBJ1-1, with D tentatively TRBD1 (5 bases). In germline, CDR1 is SGHRS, CDR2 YFSETQ. V gave up 3 bases and J gave up 3 bases, with 12 bases separating them. This CDR3 has 14 amino acids. The CDR3 loop is CASSSGGADTEAFF. The CDR3 nucleotides are TGCGCCAGCAGCTCTGGTGGGGCGGACACTGAAGCTTTCTTT.

This clone has a single count. The chain carries TRBV5-6 and TRBJ2-2, with TRBD1 identical over 8 bases. Per the germline V gene, CDR1 is SGHDT and CDR2 is YYEEEE. The CDR3 is 16 amino acids. Trimming took 4 bases from V and 2 from J; bases not matched to a gene: 7. The CDR3 spells CASSLTGGPNTGELFF. CDR3 bases: TGTGCCAGCAGCCTAACAGGGGGGCCCAACACCGGGGAGCTGTTTTTT.